A single sample gave rise to the 32 T cell receptor beta chains below, sequenced in a study of T cells in Graves' hyperthyroidism and ophthalmopathy. TCR beta CDR3 regions were amplified from RNA. TCR CDR3 underwent first-round RT-PCR with the HTBI primer set. MiXCR, applied by TCRdb to the multiplex PCR reads, yields one record per CDR3 protein. The top ten clones hold roughly 30% of a sample with about 640,000 distinct CDR3 sequences, less than 25% of them seen once. Sequencing was carried out using blood. These receptors were obtained from a man aged 25 to 45 with Graves' ophthalmopathy.

This clonotype was counted once. This sequence joins TRBV5-1 and TRBJ2-1, with 7 bases fitting TRBD1. V was clipped by 4 bases and J by 3 bases; unmatched bases: 4. Germline lookup yields CDR1 SGHRS and CDR2 YFSETQ. The CDR3 length is 14 residues. CDR3 coding DNA: TGCGCCAGCAGCGCGGACAGGCTCTACAATGAGCAGTTCTTC. This gives the protein CASSADRLYNEQFF. The complete variable domain, with remaining parts taken from reference TRBV5-1 and TRBJ2-1, reads KAGVTQTPRYLIKTRGQQVTLSCSPISGHRSVSWYQQTPGQGLQFLFEYFSETQRNKGNFPGRFSGRQFSNSRSEMNVSTLELGDSALYLCASSADRLYNEQFFGPGTRLTVL.

The chain employs TRBV20-1 and TRBJ2-3; a possible D gene is TRBD1 (6 bases). The CDR3 is made up of 15 amino acids. Trimming took off 1 base at V and 0 bases at J, with 11 bases between the two ends. Germline CDR1 and CDR2: DFQATT and SNEGSKA (reference sequence). In DNA form, the CDR3 reads TGCAGTGCTAGAGTTGGGACACTTAGCACAGATACGCAGTATTTT. Translated, it gives CSARVGTLSTDTQYF.

The V gene is TRBV27, the J gene TRBJ2-3; TRBD2 matches at 14 bases. V was pared by 6 bases and J by 1 base, with 6 bases of the junction left unmatched. CDR1 is MNHEY and CDR2 is SMNVEV in the germline V gene (reference sequence). The length of the CDR3 is 17 residues. CDR3 sequence: CASSLGLAGVRTDTQYF. DNA of the CDR3: TGTGCCAGCAGCCTGGGACTAGCGGGAGTGCGCACAGATACGCAGTATTTT.

The J gene is TRBJ1-1, the V gene TRBV6-2 or TRBV6-3; 10 nucleotides match TRBD1. This CDR3 region has 18 residues. CDR1 is MNHEY and CDR2 is SVGEGT in the germline V gene. J was trimmed by 0 bases and V by 0 bases; bases with no gene match: 7. The DNA of the CDR3 is TGTGCCAGCAGTTACTCAAGGGACAGGGGACGATTGAACACTGAAGCTTTCTTT. Protein: CASSYSRDRGRLNTEAFF.

The chain recombines TRBV6-5 with TRBJ2-3; D is undetermined. Trimming left V 0 bases short and J 0 bases short, with 13 bases between. From germline, CDR1 is MNHEY and CDR2 SVGAGI. The CDR3 is 17 amino acids. CDR3 in amino acids: CASSYSSRASSTDTQYF. The CDR3, as DNA: TGTGCCAGCAGTTACTCCTCCAGAGCCTCTAGCACAGATACGCAGTATTTT.

V gene TRBV19 combines with J gene TRBJ2-7; 10 bases line up with TRBD2. There are 17 residues in the CDR3. Germline CDR1 is LNHDA and CDR2 is SQIVND (reference sequence). The V gene end was trimmed by 5 bases and the J gene end by 2 bases; junction bases not matched to a gene: 12. The CDR3 DNA reads as TGTGCCAGTAGTTGGGGTGCTCCGGGACTAGCGACCTACGAGCAGTACTTC. As protein: CASSWGAPGLATYEQYF.

This clonotype was counted a few times. The chain employs TRBV7-9 and TRBJ2-7; 10 positions agree with TRBD1. With 1 base clipped from V and 6 bases from J, the junction kept 12 bases outside the gene matches. Germline V gene data show CDR1 as SEHNR and CDR2 as FQNEAQ (reference sequence). The CDR3 sequence is 17 residues long. The CDR3 nucleotides read TGTGCCAGCAGCTTAGGTATGGGACAGGGGTTCGGACGCGAGCAGTACTTC. This codes for CASSLGMGQGFGREQYF.

A note on this clonotype: With a much larger clone just one base away, this may be a read error. V and J are TRBV11-2 and TRBJ1-1; 10 positions match TRBD1. V gave up 4 bases and J gave up 0 bases; unmatched junction bases: 8. The CDR3 is 17 residues long. The germline gives CDR1 SGHAT, CDR2 FQNNGV. The CDR3, as DNA: TGTGCCAGCAGCTCAGGACACGGACAGGGGGTGAACACTGAAGCTTTCTTT. Translated: CASSSGHGQGVNTEAFF.

A few counts support this clonotype. V and J are TRBV6-2 or TRBV6-3 and TRBJ2-7; D is unresolved. CDR1 and CDR2 from the germline V gene are MNHEY and SVGEGT. The CDR3 extends over 15 amino acids. V shed 9 bases and J shed 2 bases, with 20 bases lying between them. CDR3 sequence (DNA): TGTGCCAGTCCCGAAGAGAGGATTATCGCCTACGAGCAGTACTTC. It translates to CASPEERIIAYEQYF.

This sequence joins TRBV28 and TRBJ1-3, with TRBD1 identical over 8 bases. Germline lookup yields CDR1 MDHEN and CDR2 SYDVKM. This CDR3 region has 15 residues. After removal of 6 bases from V and 0 bases from J, the junction contained 4 bases not matched to a gene. DNA of the CDR3: TGTGCCAGCAGCTGGGACAGGCTCTCTGGAAACACCATATATTTT. Its protein is CASSWDRLSGNTIYF. Combining the CDR3 with reference TRBV28 and TRBJ1-3 gives the whole variable domain DVKVTQSSRYLVKRTGEKVFLECVQDMDHENMFWYRQDPGLGLRLIYFSYDVKMKEKGDIPEGYSVSREKKERFSLILESASTNQTSMYLCASSWDRLSGNTIYFGEGSWLTVV.

This rearrangement joins TRBV28 to TRBJ1-1; D is perhaps TRBD1 (6 bases). V was trimmed by 4 bases and J by 2 bases, leaving 17 bases between them. CDR1 is MDHEN and CDR2 is SYDVKM in the germline V gene. CDR3 size: 16 residues. CDR3 residues: CASSSPDRDINTEAFF. CDR3 sequence (DNA): TGTGCCAGCAGTTCCCCGGACCGGGACATCAACACTGAAGCTTTCTTT.

This clonotype was counted only a few times. The chain uses TRBV20-1 and TRBJ2-3; D is uncertain. This CDR3 is built from 16 residues. Per the germline V gene, CDR1 is DFQATT and CDR2 is SNEGSKA (reference sequence). V lost 0 bases to trimming and J lost 2 bases, with 15 bases between them. The CDR3 DNA reads as TGCAGTGCTAGAGACTCCTCGACTCCGTACACAGATACGCAGTATTTT. Its protein product is CSARDSSTPYTDTQYF.

This clonotype has more than one count but fewer than ten. The CDR3 reads CASILSRELGGEQYF. The CDR3 nucleotides are TGTGCCAGCATACTGTCCAGGGAACTAGGAGGCGAGCAGTACTTC. The chain joins TRBV2 to TRBJ2-7, with D perhaps being TRBD1 or TRBD2 (5 bases each). This CDR3 has 15 amino acids. CDR1 SNHLY and CDR2 FYNNEI come from the germline V gene. Trimming removed 7 bases from V and 6 bases from J, with 22 bases in between. Combining the CDR3 with reference TRBV2 and TRBJ2-7 gives the whole variable domain EPEVTQTPSHQVTQMGQEVILRCVPISNHLYFYWYRQILGQKVEFLVSFYNNEISEKSEIFDDQFSVERPDGSNFTLKIRSTKLEDSAMYFCASILSRELGGEQYFGPGTRLTVT.

This chain joins TRBV6-1 and TRBJ2-7; 12 bases are a match to TRBD2. The V gene end was trimmed by 6 bases and the J gene end by 7 bases; junction bases not matched to a gene: 4. In germline, CDR1 is MNHNS, CDR2 SASEGT. CDR3 size: 13 residues. As DNA, the CDR3 is TGTGCCAGCAGAACCGGGACTAGCGGGGAGCAGTACTTC. Translated: CASRTGTSGEQYF.

This clonotype was picked up a small number of times. This chain joins TRBV30 and TRBJ2-2; TRBD2 matches at 10 bases. The germline V gene encodes CDR1 GTSNPN and CDR2 SVGIG (reference sequence). The V and J ends lost 1 base and 4 bases, in that order; junction bases with no gene match: 3. This CDR3 has 15 amino acids. The CDR3 spells CAWSAGLATTGELFF. In DNA, the CDR3 is TGTGCCTGGAGTGCGGGACTAGCGACCACCGGGGAGCTGTTTTTT.

V and J are TRBV5-8 and TRBJ2-7, with D hard to call. Looked up from germline, CDR1 is SGHTS and CDR2 is YDEGEE. Trimming left V 2 bases short and J 2 bases short, with 8 bases between. There are 13 residues in the CDR3. CDR3 nucleotide sequence: TGTGCCAGCAGCTTACCACGAGCCTACGAGCAGTACTTC. It specifies CASSLPRAYEQYF.

This clonotype occurred many times. The chain combines TRBV10-3 with TRBJ2-7; 9 nucleotides match TRBD1. CDR3 length: 15 amino acids. The germline V gene has CDR1 ENHRY and CDR2 SYGVKD. Unmatched junction bases numbered 1, after V lost 0 bases and J lost 1 base. This CDR3 reads CAISESTGGSYEQYF. The CDR3 bases are TGTGCCATCAGTGAGTCGACAGGGGGTTCCTACGAGCAGTACTTC.

This clonotype was counted at least ten times. This chain joins TRBV30 and TRBJ2-7; 11 positions agree with TRBD2. V shed 1 base, J shed 7 bases, and the junction held 6 bases outside the gene matches. Germline CDR1 GTSNPN, CDR2 SVGIG (reference sequence). The CDR3 has 14 residues. The CDR3 nucleotides are TGTGCCTGGAGTGGTCTAGCGGGAGGTGGAGAGCAGTACTTC. Protein: CAWSGLAGGGEQYF.

The chain links TRBV6-1 to TRBJ2-7; a possible D gene is TRBD2 (5 bases). This CDR3 region has 16 residues. The V gene's germline CDR1 is MNHNS and CDR2 SASEGT. The germline V and J ends were trimmed by 5 bases and 1 base, with 18 bases remaining between them. The CDR3 DNA is TGTGCCAGCAGTACCCGCATACTAGGCTCTTCCTACGAGCAGTACTTC. Translation gives CASSTRILGSSYEQYF.

Written as DNA, the CDR3 is TGTGCCTGGAGATTCGTAGGGGGGGTGAGCACTGAAGCTTTCTTT. This gives the protein CAWRFVGGVSTEAFF. The chain uses TRBV30 and TRBJ1-1; D possibly corresponds to TRBD1 (6 bases). The CDR3 covers 15 residues. Trimming removed 3 bases from V and 4 bases from J, with 18 bases in between. Germline V gene data show CDR1 as GTSNPN and CDR2 as SVGIG (reference sequence). Variable domain in full (rest from reference TRBV30 and TRBJ1-1): SQTIHQWPATLVQPVGSPLSLECTVEGTSNPNLYWYRQAAGRGLQLLFYSVGIGQISSEVPQNLSASRPQDRQFILSSKKLLLSDSGFYLCAWRFVGGVSTEAFFGQGTRLTVV.

This clonotype was detected once. At one end, the junction sequence differs from germline, possibly due to a read error. This chain uses TRBV28 with TRBJ1-5, with a weak D call TRBD1 (5 bases). CDR3 length: 13 amino acids. In germline, CDR1 is MDHEN, CDR2 SYDVKM. The CDR3 DNA reads as TGTGCCAGCAGTTTAGGGGGGAATCAGCCCCGGCATTTT. The encoded protein is CASSLGGNQPRHF. The complete variable domain, with remaining parts taken from reference TRBV28 and TRBJ1-5, reads DVKVTQSSRYLVKRTGEKVFLECVQDMDHENMFWYRQDPGLGLRLIYFSYDVKMKEKGDIPEGYSVSREKKERFSLILESASTNQTSMYLCASSLGGNQPRHFGDGTRLSIL.

This clonotype was recorded many times. The chain combines TRBV20-1 with TRBJ2-1; 9 positions match TRBD2. There are 14 residues in the CDR3. The germline gives CDR1 DFQATT, CDR2 SNEGSKA (reference sequence). J was trimmed by 4 bases and V by 3 bases; bases with no gene match: 4. The CDR3 nucleotides are TGCAGTGCTAGGACTAGCGGAGATTACAATGAGCAGTTCTTC. Protein: CSARTSGDYNEQFF.

The V call is TRBV13, the J call TRBJ2-7, with TRBD1 matching 10 bases. The CDR3 is 15 residues long. CDR1 PRHDT and CDR2 FYEKMQ come from the germline V gene (reference sequence). J lost 4 bases, V lost 4 bases, and 7 bases had no gene match. The CDR3 reads CASSSQGQGRYEQYF. DNA for the CDR3: TGTGCCAGCAGCTCACAGGGACAGGGGAGGTACGAGCAGTACTTC.

This clonotype was seen more than once but under ten times. The chain joins TRBV3-1 to TRBJ1-5, with 7 bases fitting TRBD1. Germline V gene lookup returns CDR1 LGHDT and CDR2 YNNKEL (reference sequence). The trim removed 4 bases at V and 3 bases at J, leaving 9 bases unmatched. This CDR3 contains 16 residues. As DNA, the CDR3 is TGTGCCAGCAGCCCGAGACAGGGAGGGCCCAATCAGCCCCAGCATTTT. Translated, it gives CASSPRQGGPNQPQHF. Supplemented by reference TRBV3-1 and TRBJ1-5, the full variable domain reads DTAVSQTPKYLVTQMGNDKSIKCEQNLGHDTMYWYKQDSKKFLKIMFSYNNKELIINETVPNRFSPKSPDKAHLNLHINSLELGDSAVYFCASSPRQGGPNQPQHFGDGTRLSIL.

For this clonotype: Relative to the germline gene, one junction end is altered; a read error may explain this. The rearrangement uses TRBV5-1 and TRBJ1-6, with TRBD1 matching 10 bases. In germline, CDR1 is SGHRS, CDR2 YFSETQ. The CDR3 runs to 15 residues. CDR3 amino acids: CASSWGQGTNSPLHF. The CDR3 bases are TGTGCCAGCAGCTGGGGACAGGGGACAAATTCACCCCTCCACTTT. The complete variable domain, with remaining parts taken from reference TRBV5-1 and TRBJ1-6, reads KAGVTQTPRYLIKTRGQQVTLSCSPISGHRSVSWYQQTPGQGLQFLFEYFSETQRNKGNFPGRFSGRQFSNSRSEMNVSTLELGDSALYLCASSWGQGTNSPLHFGNGTRLTVT.

The chain joins TRBV18 to TRBJ1-4; D not certain. V lost 3 bases and J lost 0, with 2 bases in between. The CDR3 is 13 residues long. Per germline, CDR1 KGHSH and CDR2 LQKENI. CDR3 bases: TGTGCCAGCTCACCCCCAACTAATGAAAAACTGTTTTTT. Its translation is CASSPPTNEKLFF.

On this clonotype itself: Mismatch with germline at one junction end may stem from a read error. The genes are TRBV6-1 and TRBJ2-4, with D unclear. CDR1 and CDR2 from the germline V gene are MNHNS and SASEGT. This CDR3 has 19 residues. Here the CDR3 DNA reads TGTGCCATCAGTGAGTCCCCCAGACACCTGGGGATAGCCAAAAACATTCAGTACTTC. Translated, it gives CAISESPRHLGIAKNIQYF.

This clonotype was seen a handful of times. A single base separates this from a much larger clone, so it may be a read error. This chain connects TRBV7-2 to TRBJ2-3, with D perhaps given as TRBD1 or TRBD2 (5 bases each). The CDR3 runs to 15 residues. Looked up from germline, CDR1 is SGHTA and CDR2 is FQGNSA. DNA for the CDR3: TGTGCCAGCAGCCCCCGTAGGGGAGCCACAGGTACGCAGTATTTT. It is translated as CASSPRRGATGTQYF.

This clonotype occurred many times. J is TRBJ1-2 and V is TRBV5-1; TRBD1 might be the D (6 bases). CDR3 length: 15 residues. Germline V gene sequence: CDR1 SGHRS, CDR2 YFSETQ. V gave up 4 bases and J gave up 0 bases, with 13 bases separating them. The CDR3, as DNA: TGCGCCAGCAGCCGAACGACAGGAGCTAACTATGGCTACACCTTC. Translation gives CASSRTTGANYGYTF.

V usage is TRBV30 and J usage is TRBJ1-1; D call uncertain. The CDR3 is 12 residues long. Between the trimmed V and J ends, which lost 8 bases and 2 bases, there was a span of 12 bases. Germline CDR1 GTSNPN, CDR2 SVGIG (reference sequence). CDR3 coding DNA: TGTGCCGGGAAGTGGGGAAACACTGAAGCTTTCTTT. This encodes CAGKWGNTEAFF.

This clonotype was seen a few times. The chain is built from TRBV27 and TRBJ2-5, with TRBD2 matching over 13 bases. V dropped 6 bases and J dropped 2; count of bases not matched to a gene: 3. The CDR3 extends over 15 amino acids. Germline loops: CDR1 MNHEY, CDR2 SMNVEV (reference sequence). In DNA, the CDR3 is TGTGCCAGCAGAAGGACTAGCGGGAGTCAAGAGACCCAGTACTTC. Its protein is CASRRTSGSQETQYF.

This clonotype was seen more than once but under ten times. The rearrangement uses TRBV7-2 and TRBJ1-1; D remains unclear. Trimming pared 2 bases from V and 2 bases from J, leaving 6 bases between. The CDR3 loop spans 13 amino acids. Germline V gene data show CDR1 as SGHTA and CDR2 as FQGNSA. The CDR3 reads CASSLRHNTEAFF. In nucleotides, the CDR3 is TGTGCCAGCAGCTTACGACATAACACTGAAGCTTTCTTT.